The 30 T cell receptor beta chains below were found in one sample sequenced in a study of cytomegalovirus exposure and HLA in healthy donors. Clones were read by immunoSEQ multiplex PCR, and TCRdb kept only the in-frame ones, dropping some. The sample lists under 250,000 clones, 80% to 90% occurring once. The sequencing sample was made of PBMCs. Receptors were obtained from a young woman in good health and CMV-seronegative.

The chain has TRBV5-6 and TRBJ2-7; tentative D call: TRBD2 (5 bases). The CDR3 covers 14 residues. The germline V and J ends were trimmed by 0 bases and 3 bases, with 10 bases remaining between them. Germline CDR1 and CDR2: SGHDT and YYEEEE. CDR3 bases: TGTGCCAGCAGCTTGGGTTCGGGAATCTACGAGCAGTACTTC. It encodes CASSLGSGIYEQYF.

The count of this clone is one. The chain recombines TRBV5-4 with TRBJ1-6; D is undetermined. Trimming took off 0 bases at V and 5 bases at J, with 6 bases between the two ends. This CDR3 contains 14 residues. The germline gives CDR1 SGHNT, CDR2 YYREEE (reference sequence). This chain's CDR3 is CASSLVNNNSPLHF. The CDR3 nucleotides are TGTGCCAGCAGCTTGGTGAACAATAATTCACCCCTCCACTTT.

CDR3: CRGTSLEQFF. For the CDR3, the DNA is TGCAGGGGGACTAGTTTAGAGCAGTTCTTC. The genes are TRBV29-1 and TRBJ2-1; 8 positions agree with TRBD2. Germline lookup yields CDR1 SQVTM and CDR2 ANQGSEA. The CDR3 totals 10 residues.

The CDR3 sequence: CASSLNRFEQYF. The DNA of the CDR3 is TGCGCCAGCAGCCTAAACAGGTTCGAGCAGTACTTC. The chain uses TRBV5-1 and TRBJ2-7; possible D gene TRBD1, 5 bases. The germline V gene encodes CDR1 SGHRS and CDR2 YFSETQ. The CDR3 runs 12 residues. V shed 4 bases and J shed 6 bases, with 11 bases lying between them.

The J gene is TRBJ2-5, the V gene TRBV27; possible D gene TRBD2, 6 bases. CDR3 size: 14 residues. Germline V gene sequence: CDR1 MNHEY, CDR2 SMNVEV (reference sequence). V lost 2 bases and J lost 5, with 12 bases in between. The CDR3 loop reads CASSLLGSRETQYF. The CDR3 DNA reads TGTGCCAGCAGTTTACTCGGGAGTCGGGAGACCCAGTACTTC.

The chain employs TRBV19 and TRBJ2-4, with 9 positions matching TRBD2. With V trimmed by 5 bases and J by 0 bases, 11 bases remained unmatched. Germline CDR1 is LNHDA and CDR2 is SQIVND (reference sequence). This CDR3 has 18 residues. The CDR3 is CASSALAGSILAKNIQYF. In nucleotides, the CDR3 is TGTGCCAGTAGTGCTCTAGCGGGGTCGATCCTAGCCAAAAACATTCAGTACTTC.

V is TRBV20-1 and J is TRBJ2-7; D is unclear. The V and J ends lost 7 bases and 5 bases respectively, with 12 bases between them. The CDR3 runs 11 residues. Germline V gene lookup returns CDR1 DFQATT and CDR2 SNEGSKA (reference sequence). The DNA of the CDR3 is TGCAGTGGAGCCTCGCACCACGAGCAGTACTTC. Its protein is CSGASHHEQYF.

This chain links TRBV9 with TRBJ1-2, with 9 bases matching TRBD1. V lost 4 bases to trimming and J lost 5 bases; unmatched junction nucleotides: 9. The germline gives CDR1 SGDLS, CDR2 YYNGEE. The CDR3 has 15 amino acids. CDR3 region: CASSPNWGQGYGYTF. CDR3 nucleotide sequence: TGTGCCAGCAGCCCTAATTGGGGACAGGGTTATGGCTACACCTTC.

The CDR3: CASRQGTDYGYTF. The DNA of the CDR3 is TGTGCCAGCAGACAGGGTACCGACTATGGCTACACCTTC. This chain links TRBV6-1 with TRBJ1-2, with TRBD1 as a possible D gene (6 bases). The V end was cut by 6 bases, the J end by 3 bases, with 11 bases between. Germline V lookup: CDR1 MNHNS, CDR2 SASEGT. This CDR3 comprises 13 residues.

This chain joins TRBV5-5 and TRBJ2-5; tentative D call: TRBD2 (5 bases). Germline V gene data show CDR1 as SGHKS and CDR2 as YYEKEE (reference sequence). V was clipped by 2 bases and J by 2 bases, with 10 bases between them. The CDR3 runs 14 residues. The CDR3 bases are TGTGCCAGCAGCTTCGAGGGCTGGCAAGAGACCCAGTACTTC. Translating gives CASSFEGWQETQYF.

The chain has TRBV5-6 and TRBJ1-2, with a weak D call TRBD1 (6 bases). There are 13 residues in the CDR3. CDR1 and CDR2 from the germline V gene are SGHDT and YYEEEE. Deletions cut 5 bases from V and 7 bases from J, with 15 bases between. The chain's CDR3 is CASSLTGTLGYTF. The CDR3 bases are TGTGCCAGCAGTCTTACCGGGACACTTGGCTACACCTTC.

The chain has TRBV5-1 and TRBJ1-1; D call uncertain. V lost 0 bases to trimming and J lost 5 bases, with 14 bases between them. Germline assignment: CDR1 SGHRS and CDR2 YFSETQ. The CDR3 covers 15 residues. The CDR3 region is CASSLDAVTGTEAFF. Written as DNA, the CDR3 is TGCGCCAGCAGCTTGGATGCGGTTACGGGGACTGAAGCTTTCTTT.

The rearrangement uses TRBV28 and TRBJ1-4; unclear D gene. Germline V lookup: CDR1 MDHEN, CDR2 SYDVKM. The V end lost 6 bases, the J end lost 2 bases, and 4 bases lay between the germline ends. This CDR3 region has 12 residues. This chain's CDR3 is CASSETNEKLFF. The DNA for the CDR3 is TGTGCCAGCAGCGAGACTAATGAAAAACTGTTTTTT.

The CDR3 nucleotides read TGTGCCTGGAGGGAACAGGGTGGGCAGTATTTT. This translates into CAWREQGGQYF. The V call is TRBV30, the J call TRBJ2-3, with TRBD1 as a possible D gene (6 bases). V was trimmed by 3 bases and J by 11 bases, leaving 12 bases between them. The V gene's germline CDR1 is GTSNPN and CDR2 SVGIG (reference sequence). The CDR3 runs to 11 residues.

The chain links TRBV19 to TRBJ2-7; D might be TRBD1 (6 bases). V was cut by 3 bases and J by 4 bases, with 16 bases left in between. Looked up from germline, CDR1 is LNHDA and CDR2 is SQIVND (reference sequence). The CDR3 spans 15 residues. CDR3 in amino acids: CASSILGQSSYEQYF. CDR3 DNA sequence: TGTGCCAGTAGTATTCTCGGACAGTCGTCTTACGAGCAGTACTTC.

V gene TRBV13 combines with J gene TRBJ2-7; 10 bases align to TRBD1. Germline trimming cut 6 bases from V and 3 bases from J; bases unmatched to any gene: 17. The germline gives CDR1 PRHDT, CDR2 FYEKMQ (reference sequence). This CDR3 is built from 18 residues. The CDR3 sequence is CASRTRGTGVLADYEQYF. The CDR3 coding sequence is TGTGCCAGCAGAACCCGGGGGACAGGGGTATTGGCTGACTACGAGCAGTACTTC.

This sequence joins TRBV30 and TRBJ1-2, with TRBD1 identical over 8 bases. The trim removed 0 bases at V and 7 bases at J, leaving 7 bases unmatched. This CDR3 contains 14 residues. Germline CDR1 GTSNPN, CDR2 SVGIG (reference sequence). CDR3 sequence: CAWSVLQGQVGYTF. The CDR3 nucleotides are TGTGCCTGGAGTGTTCTCCAGGGACAGGTTGGCTACACCTTC.

Comment on this clone: The identical CDR3 is also encoded by other nucleotide sequences in the sample. V gene TRBV28 combines with J gene TRBJ1-3; D remains ambiguous. Deletions cut 2 bases from V and 4 bases from J, with 3 bases between. Germline CDR1 and CDR2: MDHEN and SYDVKM. The length of the CDR3 is 12 residues. CDR3 nucleotide sequence: TGTGCCAGCAGTTTACTCGGAAACACCATATATTTT. Translation gives CASSLLGNTIYF.

This clone was counted only a few times. This sequence joins TRBV30 and TRBJ2-7, with D maybe TRBD1 (6 bases). Germline-derived CDR1 and CDR2 are GTSNPN and SVGIG (reference sequence). V dropped 3 bases and J dropped 1 base, with 10 bases sitting between them. This CDR3 region has 13 residues. The CDR3 DNA follows: TGTGCCTGGAGCAGGGACATATCCTACGAGCAGTACTTC. Translated, it gives CAWSRDISYEQYF.

Of note for this clone: The junction shows a germline mismatch at one end, possibly a read error. The chain combines TRBV2 with TRBJ1-4; possible D gene TRBD1, 6 bases. Per the germline V gene, CDR1 is SNHLY and CDR2 is FYNNEI. This CDR3 is built from 15 residues. The CDR3 DNA is TGTGCCAGCAGAGTGGGCAGGGGCCCTAAAGAAAAACTGTTTTTT. It translates to CASRVGRGPKEKLFF.

This clone was found once. CDR3 sequence reads: CASTRTGGTNEQFF. The DNA for the CDR3 is TGTGCCAGCACCCGGACAGGGGGCACCAATGAGCAGTTCTTC. This sequence joins TRBV9 and TRBJ2-1; TRBD1 matches 11 bases. V lost 6 bases to trimming and J lost 6 bases; unmatched junction nucleotides: 5. This CDR3 is 14 amino acids long. Germline CDR1 is SGDLS and CDR2 is YYNGEE.

This chain joins TRBV9 and TRBJ1-5; D might be TRBD1 (5 bases). The CDR3 extends over 15 amino acids. Trimming removed 3 bases at V and 0 bases at J, with 10 bases between. Per the germline V gene, CDR1 is SGDLS and CDR2 is YYNGEE. CDR3 sequence (DNA): TGTGCCAGCAGCGACGACAGAGATAGCAATCAGCCCCAGCATTTT. It encodes CASSDDRDSNQPQHF.

This clone turned up a few times. The chain recombines TRBV30 with TRBJ1-5; no reliable D call. The V end was cut by 1 base, the J end by 5 bases, with 9 bases between. The CDR3 has 13 amino acids. Germline V gene lookup returns CDR1 GTSNPN and CDR2 SVGIG (reference sequence). CDR3 amino acids: CAWSGWRDQPQHF. In DNA form, the CDR3 reads TGTGCCTGGAGTGGGTGGAGGGATCAGCCCCAGCATTTT.

This clone was picked up a small number of times. This rearrangement joins TRBV30 to TRBJ2-7; D might be TRBD2 (5 bases). The CDR3 spans 13 residues. Germline assignment: CDR1 GTSNPN and CDR2 SVGIG (reference sequence). The V end was cut by 0 bases, the J end by 2 bases, with 8 bases between. The CDR3 reads CAWSVAETYEQYF. CDR3 sequence (DNA): TGTGCCTGGAGTGTAGCGGAAACCTACGAGCAGTACTTC.

A note on this clone: The junction differs from germline at one of its ends, possibly a read error. The chain has TRBV4-2 and TRBJ2-2, with TRBD2 matching over 10 bases. The germline V gene has CDR1 LGHNA and CDR2 YNFKEQ. The CDR3 is 16 amino acids. The CDR3 protein is CASSPLAGENTEELFF. Here the CDR3 DNA reads TGTGCCAGCAGCCCCCTAGCGGGGGAGAACACCGAGGAGCTGTTTTTT.

The rearrangement uses TRBV7-6 and TRBJ2-7; D possibly corresponds to TRBD2 (5 bases). CDR3 size: 16 residues. The ends were cut back, 1 base at V and 0 bases at J, with 13 bases in the middle. Germline CDR1 is SGHVS and CDR2 is FNYEAQ. The CDR3 nucleotides read TGTGCCAGCAGCTTAGAGGACTCTAGGAACTCCTACGAGCAGTACTTC. Amino acid sequence: CASSLEDSRNSYEQYF.

This clone was counted once. The CDR3: CASSESGVGTDTQYF. CDR3 nucleotide sequence: TGCGCCAGCAGTGAGTCAGGGGTCGGGACAGATACGCAGTATTTT. This chain connects TRBV10-1 to TRBJ2-3; D is perhaps TRBD1 (5 bases). The CDR3 has 15 amino acids. Trimming left V 0 bases short and J 3 bases short, with 10 bases between. CDR1 is WNHNN and CDR2 is SYGVQD in the germline V gene (reference sequence).

The chain links TRBV7-9 to TRBJ2-5, with D perhaps TRBD1 (6 bases). The V gene lost 5 bases and the J gene lost 2 bases, with 18 bases spanning the gap. Looked up from germline, CDR1 is SEHNR and CDR2 is FQNEAQ (reference sequence). The CDR3 is 16 amino acids. The CDR3 nucleotides read TGTGCCAGCAGCCGAATCCAGGGGTGGGGTCAAGAGACCCAGTACTTC. Residues: CASSRIQGWGQETQYF.

The chain joins TRBV5-1 to TRBJ1-1; D is unresolved. Trimming took 5 bases from V and 4 from J, leaving 18 bases between them. Germline V CDR1 and CDR2: SGHRS, YFSETQ. The CDR3 runs 15 residues. In DNA, the CDR3 is TGCGCCAGCAGTTCACCTAACCCTGGTGGCACTGAAGCTTTCTTT. Translating it yields CASSSPNPGGTEAFF.

The gene calls are TRBV25-1 and TRBJ2-7, with TRBD1 matching 7 bases. CDR3 size: 14 residues. The germline CDR1 and CDR2 sequences are MGHDK and SYGVNS. After removal of 10 bases from V and 4 bases from J, the junction contained 13 bases not matched to a gene. For the CDR3, the DNA is TGTGCCACCGTCACAGGGGCGCCACCGTACGAGCAGTACTTC. It translates to CATVTGAPPYEQYF.